This TCR beta chain was retrieved from a study of blood T cells in healthy people across ages. Study-level findings and limits: The fall in TCR beta diversity per million T cells was roughly linear with age.

A word on this clonotype: What it binds is not known.

A sample-barcoded 5' primer and a J-beta primer mix were used in a second PCR of about 7 to 12 cycles. TCRdb independently ran MiXCR on the 5' RACE reads; one entry per CDR3 protein. This table has around 800,000 distinct CDR3 sequences, 46% appearing once. Trimming at V came to 7 bases and at J to 6 bases, leaving 6 bases not matched to a gene. Germline V gene lookup returns CDR1 MNHEY and CDR2 SVGEGT. This CDR3 spans 14 amino acids. Individuals who donated were healthy Caucasians from Russia aged roughly 6 to 95. The sample was blood. The V and J genes are TRBV6-2 or TRBV6-3 and TRBJ2-1; the match to TRBD2 covers 10 bases. The receptor was derived from a man aged 80 or over in good health. The CDR3 nucleotides read TGTGCCAGCATTCGTTCTAGCGGGAGCAATGAGCAGTTCTTC. It yields the protein CASIRSSGSNEQFF.